This T cell receptor (beta chain) was recovered during a study of blood T cell repertoires in COVID-19. About the study: Acute and convalescent COVID-19 samples came from the United States, Italy and Spain.

Per the original methods: For nucleated cells, counts were estimated from reference gene primer amplification. The data were produced by immunoSEQ multiplex PCR, yet TCRdb's version contains in-frame clones alone and is incomplete. V and J calls plus clone size are reproduced from that table; the DNA served to infer D and trimming. This table has more than 65,000 clones, approximately 78% appearing once. The CDR3 totals 16 residues. Germline-derived CDR1 and CDR2 are SGHNT and YYREEE (reference sequence). J gave up 7 bases and V 4 bases, and 8 bases lay outside the gene matches. The sample was peripheral blood. The chain carries TRBV5-4 and TRBJ1-6; 10 nucleotides match TRBD1. This sequence originates from a woman older than 75 with acute or convalescent COVID-19. CDR3 sequence (DNA): TGTGCCAGCAGCCCAACCGGGACAGGGGAAAATTCACCCCTCCACTTT. Translation gives CASSPTGTGENSPLHF.